These 10 T cell receptor beta chains came from one sample sequenced in a study of T cells in women clearing cervical HPV infection. The repertoire was sequenced with immunoSEQ multiplex PCR; TCRdb's copy has only in-frame clones and lacks some. This repertoire includes around 13,000 clones. The sample comprised blood buffy coat. The receptors were gathered from a woman between 18 and 75 years old with a cervical HPV16 infection that either progressed to CIN3+ or cleared (not recorded which).

Details on this clone: The observed sequence ends 3 residues before the CDR3 terminus, with the missing tail filled in from the germline J gene. The chain links TRBV10-3 to TRBJ2-1; the D is unclear. Looked up from germline, CDR1 is ENHRY and CDR2 is SYGVKD. CDR3 length: 17 amino acids. Trimming pared 0 bases from V and 0 bases from J, leaving 12 bases between. Here the CDR3 reads CAISESGPPSSYNEQFF. The covered CDR3 bases are TGTGCCATCAGTGAGTCAGGGCCTCCCAGCTCCTACAATGAG.

With respect to this clone: Read coverage stops 3 residues before the CDR3 terminus; the germline J gene supplies the remainder. V and J are TRBV5-6 and TRBJ2-4; D is undetermined. Per the germline V gene, CDR1 is SGHDT and CDR2 is YYEEEE. Trimming pared 5 bases from V and 0 bases from J, leaving 9 bases between. The length of the CDR3 is 14 residues. The covered CDR3 bases are TGTGCCAGCAGACGAAGGCTAGCCAAAAACATT. This codes for CASRRRLAKNI. The complete CDR3 reads CASRRRLAKNIQYF.

On this clone itself: The observed sequence ends 3 residues before the CDR3 terminus, with the missing tail filled in from the germline J gene. The gene calls are TRBV20-1 and TRBJ1-1; 9 nucleotides align to TRBD1. V was clipped by 6 bases and J by 3 bases; unmatched bases: 11. Germline V gives CDR1 DFQATT, CDR2 SNEGSKA (reference sequence). The CDR3 covers 15 residues. The CDR3 DNA, read in part, is TGCAGTGCCCCGGACAGGGGTAGTAGTTACACTGAA. It specifies CSAPDRGSSYTE. The full CDR3 reads CSAPDRGSSYTEAFF.

The CDR3 region is CASSRSAGDNDYTF. The covered CDR3 bases are TGTGCCAGCAGCCGCTCCGCCGGGGACAATGAC. The V and J genes are TRBV7-2 and TRBJ1-2; maybe TRBD1 (6 bases). Read sequence stops 3 residues before the CDR3 end, and the germline J gene provides the missing end. This CDR3 has 14 residues. Per the germline V gene, CDR1 is SGHTA and CDR2 is FQGNSA.

Note on this clone: The missing CDR3 end, 3 residues past where the read stops, is filled in from the germline J gene. V gene TRBV5-6 combines with J gene TRBJ1-1, with unresolved D. Per germline, CDR1 SGHDT and CDR2 YYEEEE. The V and J ends lost 6 bases and 6 bases respectively, with 21 bases between them. The CDR3 is made up of 15 amino acids. CDR3 amino acids: CASKVSYGLGPEAFF. The part of the CDR3 DNA that was read is TGTGCCAGCAAGGTTTCCTACGGACTTGGTCCTGAA.

Comments on this clone: The DNA ends 3 residues before the CDR3 does, and the rest of the CDR3 is filled in from the germline J gene. The gene calls are TRBV2 and TRBJ2-7, with D possibly being TRBD1 (5 bases). Trimming removed 8 bases at V and 2 bases at J, with 13 bases between. The germline V gene encodes CDR1 SNHLY and CDR2 FYNNEI. The CDR3 is 13 residues long. CDR3 DNA, as far as it was read: TGTGCCAGCGGAAGGACATCCCCCTACGAG. Amino acid sequence: CASGRTSPYE. The complete CDR3 protein is CASGRTSPYEQYF.

A note on this clone: The read gets to within 3 residues of the CDR3 end, and the germline J gene fills in the rest. This chain connects TRBV10-3 to TRBJ2-2, with 11 positions matching TRBD2. J was trimmed by 1 base and V by 0 bases; bases with no gene match: 4. The CDR3 spans 18 residues. From germline, CDR1 is ENHRY and CDR2 SYGVKD. CDR3 sequence: CAISESFSGGGNTGELFF. The covered CDR3 bases are TGTGCCATCAGTGAGTCCTTTAGCGGGGGGGGGAACACCGGGGAG.

A note on this clone: The CDR3 end falls 3 residues outside the read, so it is completed with the germline J gene. The J gene is TRBJ1-2, the V gene TRBV18; 10 bases map to TRBD1. Germline lookup yields CDR1 KGHSH and CDR2 LQKENI. V lost 6 bases and J lost 5; bases outside the gene matches: 18. The CDR3 spans 18 residues. CDR3 sequence: CASSTLGPGQGQWYGYTF. The sequenced CDR3 bases are TGTGCCAGCTCGACTCTCGGCCCGGGACAGGGGCAATGGTATGGC.

A note on this clone: The read finishes 3 residues shy of the CDR3 end, and the germline J gene is used to complete it. V and J are TRBV2 and TRBJ2-4, with D possibly matching TRBD2 (5 bases). Trimming took off 6 bases at V and 1 base at J, with 13 bases between the two ends. The CDR3 consists of 15 residues. The germline V gene has CDR1 SNHLY and CDR2 FYNNEI. The CDR3 spells CASSPRGLAKNIQYF. The CDR3 bases that were read are TGTGCCAGCAGCCCGAGAGGGCTGGCCAAAAACATT.

For this clone: The missing CDR3 end, 3 residues past where the read stops, is filled in from the germline J gene. This chain links TRBV7-2 with TRBJ2-7; 8 bases match TRBD1. J was trimmed by 5 bases and V by 5 bases; bases with no gene match: 5. CDR1 and CDR2 (germline): SGHTA, FQGNSA. This CDR3 has 13 residues. CDR3 residues: CASSASGGNEQYF. Incomplete CDR3 DNA: TGTGCCAGCAGCGCGTCAGGGGGCAACGAG.